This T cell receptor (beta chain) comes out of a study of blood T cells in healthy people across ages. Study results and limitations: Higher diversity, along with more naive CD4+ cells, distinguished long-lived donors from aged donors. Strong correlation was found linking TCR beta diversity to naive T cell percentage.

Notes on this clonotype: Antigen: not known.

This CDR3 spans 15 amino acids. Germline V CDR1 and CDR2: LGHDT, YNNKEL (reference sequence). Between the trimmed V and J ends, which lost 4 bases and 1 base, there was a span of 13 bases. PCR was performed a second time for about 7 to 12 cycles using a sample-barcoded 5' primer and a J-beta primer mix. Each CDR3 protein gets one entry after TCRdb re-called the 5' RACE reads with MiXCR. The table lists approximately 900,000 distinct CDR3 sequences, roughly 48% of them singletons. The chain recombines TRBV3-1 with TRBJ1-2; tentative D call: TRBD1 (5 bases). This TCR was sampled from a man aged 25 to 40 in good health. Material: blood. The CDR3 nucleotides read TGTGCCAGCAGCCCCCACCGGGACCTTAACTATGGCTACACCTTC. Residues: CASSPHRDLNYGYTF.